Sequencing of this TCR beta chain was carried out in a study of blood T cell repertoires in COVID-19 (dated by TCRdb to 2018 to 2020). Concerning the study at large: Samples covering the acute and convalescent phases of COVID-19 were provided by collaborators in the United States, Italy and Spain. A de-identified subject ID, COVID-19 status, age in years and sex were almost always included in the sample metadata. Where HLA class I and class II types were available, the types were taken from metadata supplied by the sample provider, not from assay-based typing. The prospective study material was composed of cDNA or gDNA derived from T cells, B-cell-depleted T cells, or PBMCs. Deeply sampled blood TCRbeta repertoires from subjects exposed to, actively infected with, or recovered from COVID-19 were included in the dataset. Samples came from the ongoing ImmuneRACE study (first 160 participants) plus 1,254 subjects from 6 global collaborators. The repertoires were released in a freely available public database meant as a resource for research on the immune response to SARS-CoV-2.

Paper-wide results and their limitations: Clinical and demographic metadata were provided uncurated, with the amount varying by source and participant.

The immunoSEQ Assay, a bias-controlled multiplex PCR, was used to amplify TCRbeta CDR3 regions from genomic DNA. On the authors' methods: The number of nucleated cells in each sample was estimated by amplification of reference gene primers within the assay. To quantify the absolute abundance of each unique TCRbeta CDR3 rearrangement, sequence reads were collapsed and filtered. For each sample, productive Simpson clonality was calculated as the square root of Simpson's diversity index across productive rearrangements. Entries here come from immuneACCESS through TCRdb and include only in-frame sequences with V and J called. Some clones fail to appear in such tables; in the studies checked, an unresolved V gene covers under half of the shortfall, and the cause of the remainder is unknown. The V and J calls and clone size are taken from that table; D and trimming were inferred from the DNA. In all, the sample holds over 55,000 clones, and roughly three quarters of those were seen once. 25% to 35% of the sample is held by the ten biggest clonotypes.

Collaborating institutions collected whole blood in K2EDTA tubes following their own protocols. For TCRbeta analysis, collaborators shipped samples in one of three forms: frozen whole blood, isolated PBMCs, or DNA extracted from either of those sample types. On this clone itself: Its specific antigen is unknown. An end of the junction does not agree with germline; a read error may underlie this.

What was sequenced was peripheral blood. The source is a human donor in a cohort sampled during active COVID-19.

The CDR3 in this case is CASSPRGQSGEQFF. The nucleotide sequence is given as TGTGCTAGCAGCCCCCGCGGCCAGTCTGGTGAGCAGTTCTTC. The V gene is TRBV7-7 and the J gene is TRBJ2-1, with the D gene not clear enough to name. CDR1 and CDR2 (SSHAT, FNYEAQ) derive from the germline V gene (reference sequence). The CDR3 starts with the cysteine, ends with the phenylalanine, and has 14 residues. Kept here is only the CDR3 DNA, which spans 42 bases and is read in frame from base 1.